Shown below are 21 T cell receptor beta chains from a single sample sequenced in a study of blood T cell repertoires in COVID-19. Assay used: immunoSEQ multiplex PCR; TCRdb lists only in-frame clones, some missing. The sample includes about 140,000 clones, around 90% seen only once; the top ten take more than 2%. The sample taken for sequencing was peripheral blood. The receptor set was obtained from a human donor with COVID-19, enrolled during active disease. The donor label of this sample is uncertain.

The sample holds one count of this clone. This chain links TRBV7-3 with TRBJ1-4; 8 bases are shared with TRBD1. The ends lost 4 bases at V and 4 bases at J; junction bases unmatched: 8. CDR1 is SGHTA, CDR2 FQGTGA, per germline. The CDR3 extends over 16 amino acids. Written as DNA, the CDR3 is TGTGCCAGCAGCTCGGACAGGGACCCGCTTAATGAAAAACTGTTTTTT. Translating gives CASSSDRDPLNEKLFF.

The CDR3 reads CASSLNPGDGYTF. The CDR3 nucleotides are TGTGCCAGCAGCTTAAACCCCGGAGATGGCTACACCTTC. This rearrangement joins TRBV7-3 to TRBJ1-2; D gene uncertain. Germline V gene data show CDR1 as SGHTA and CDR2 as FQGTGA. Trimming cost V 1 base and J 6 bases, with 9 bases left between them. CDR3 length: 13 amino acids.

The chain links TRBV6-5 to TRBJ1-6; D remains ambiguous. Germline V gene sequence: CDR1 MNHEY, CDR2 SVGAGI. This CDR3 region has 16 residues. With 2 bases removed from V and 6 bases from J, the gap between germline ends came to 14 bases. The CDR3 DNA follows: TGTGCCAGCAGTTACCAGGCAGCAGAGCTTAATTCACCCCTCCACTTT. It codes for CASSYQAAELNSPLHF.

The V gene is TRBV5-1, the J gene TRBJ1-3; TRBD1 matches 7 bases. V gave up 7 bases and J gave up 0 bases; unmatched junction bases: 1. This CDR3 comprises 13 residues. The V gene's germline CDR1 is SGHRS and CDR2 YFSETQ. CDR3 loop: CASGTASGNTIYF. The DNA of the CDR3 is TGCGCCAGCGGGACAGCCTCTGGAAACACCATATATTTT.

The V call is TRBV16, the J call TRBJ2-2; a possible D gene is TRBD2 (6 bases). Trimming took off 1 base at V and 5 bases at J, with 11 bases between the two ends. Looked up from germline, CDR1 is KGHSY and CDR2 is FQNENV. The CDR3 runs to 15 residues. The CDR3 reads CASSQFRLATGELFF. The CDR3 DNA reads as TGTGCCAGCAGCCAATTCAGGCTAGCGACCGGGGAGCTGTTTTTT.

This clone was observed a single time. The V call is TRBV6-5, the J call TRBJ1-6; D not resolved. CDR3 length: 13 amino acids. The germline V gene has CDR1 MNHEY and CDR2 SVGAGI. Deletions cut 0 bases from V and 9 bases from J, with 6 bases between. Here the CDR3 DNA reads TGTGCCAGCAGTTACTCTGTGAGTTCACCCCTCCACTTT. The encoded protein is CASSYSVSSPLHF.

This clone occurred a few times. The chain uses TRBV29-1 and TRBJ1-2; D unresolved. This CDR3 is built from 11 residues. The ends were cut back, 7 bases at V and 4 bases at J, with 10 bases in the middle. Germline CDR1 SQVTM, CDR2 ANQGSEA. The CDR3 DNA sequence: TGCAGCGGGGCAGGAGGCTATGGCTACACCTTC. This codes for CSGAGGYGYTF.

The CDR3 protein is CASSVEGQPWADTQYF. The CDR3 DNA reads TGTGCCAGCAGCGTAGAGGGACAGCCCTGGGCAGATACGCAGTATTTT. V usage is TRBV9 and J usage is TRBJ2-3; 7 bases agree with TRBD1. After removal of 0 bases from V and 4 bases from J, the junction contained 8 bases not matched to a gene. Germline-derived CDR1 and CDR2 are SGDLS and YYNGEE. CDR3 length: 16 residues.

The chain is built from TRBV27 and TRBJ2-7; D gene uncertain. V was cut by 4 bases and J by 3 bases, with 4 bases left in between. Germline loops: CDR1 MNHEY, CDR2 SMNVEV (reference sequence). CDR3 length: 11 amino acids. CDR3 region: CASSSGYEQYF. As DNA, the CDR3 is TGTGCCAGCAGTTCAGGCTACGAGCAGTACTTC.

This clone was detected once. The CDR3 region is CASSLRGYEQYF. The DNA of the CDR3 is TGTGCCAGCAGTTTACGGGGCTACGAGCAGTACTTC. V and J are TRBV28 and TRBJ2-7, with a weak D call TRBD2 (5 bases). CDR1 and CDR2 from the germline V gene are MDHEN and SYDVKM. The CDR3 runs to 12 residues. Trimming shortened V by 2 bases and J by 3 bases, and 5 bases separated the two germline ends.

V and J are TRBV2 and TRBJ2-7, with 10 bases identical to TRBD1. V lost 6 bases to trimming and J lost 4 bases; unmatched junction nucleotides: 6. Germline V gene sequence: CDR1 SNHLY, CDR2 FYNNEI. The CDR3 consists of 14 residues. The CDR3 nucleotides read TGTGCCAGCAGGACCCGACAGGGGGCTTACGAGCAGTACTTC. Translation gives CASRTRQGAYEQYF.

This sequence joins TRBV7-9 and TRBJ1-2, with D perhaps TRBD1 (5 bases). This CDR3 region has 18 residues. Germline V CDR1 and CDR2: SEHNR, FQNEAQ (reference sequence). Trimming stripped 3 bases from V and 1 base from J, with 21 bases between. The CDR3, as DNA: TGTGCCAGCAGCTTGAACCCCTTAGACAGACTCTTTAACTATGGCTACACCTTC. It specifies CASSLNPLDRLFNYGYTF.

This clone was counted between two and nine times. The chain joins TRBV7-3 to TRBJ2-3; weak D call: TRBD1 (5 bases). Germline V gives CDR1 SGHTA, CDR2 FQGTGA. Trimming pared 1 base from V and 4 bases from J, leaving 9 bases between. CDR3 size: 14 residues. The CDR3 DNA reads as TGTGCCAGCAGCTTAATGGCCAGGGCAGATACGCAGTATTTT. This codes for CASSLMARADTQYF.

This clone was recorded only once. CDR3: CSASLDSNYGYTF. The CDR3 region has the DNA TGCAGTGCTAGTCTGGACAGTAACTATGGCTACACCTTC. The chain links TRBV20-1 to TRBJ1-2; the D gene is possibly TRBD1 (6 bases). CDR1 DFQATT and CDR2 SNEGSKA come from the germline V gene (reference sequence). The V end was cut by 3 bases, the J end by 1 base, with 9 bases between. CDR3 size: 13 residues.

V usage is TRBV28 and J usage is TRBJ2-7; 7 positions match TRBD2. Germline trimming cut 10 bases from V and 2 bases from J; bases unmatched to any gene: 14. Germline lookup yields CDR1 MDHEN and CDR2 SYDVKM. The CDR3 loop spans 15 amino acids. CDR3 region: CATRPTGGDAYEQYF. The CDR3 DNA is TGTGCCACCCGTCCCACGGGGGGAGACGCCTACGAGCAGTACTTC.

The chain combines TRBV27 with TRBJ1-4, with D perhaps TRBD1 (6 bases). The germline CDR1 and CDR2 sequences are MNHEY and SMNVEV (reference sequence). CDR3 size: 16 residues. The ends were cut back, 6 bases at V and 5 bases at J, with 19 bases in the middle. The CDR3 bases are TGTGCCAGCAGGAGAATAGAGCAGGGGTGGAATGAAAAACTGTTTTTT. Its translation is CASRRIEQGWNEKLFF.

This chain uses TRBV5-1 with TRBJ2-1; 8 nucleotides agree with TRBD2. Looked up from germline, CDR1 is SGHRS and CDR2 is YFSETQ. Trimming took 2 bases from V and 5 from J; bases not matched to a gene: 6. The CDR3 is made up of 15 amino acids. DNA of the CDR3: TGCGCCAGCAGCTTCATGGGCGGGGGGAACAATGAGCAGTTCTTC. Translated, it gives CASSFMGGGNNEQFF.

The chain is built from TRBV7-9 and TRBJ1-4; no definite D call. The CDR3 spans 16 residues. The germline CDR1 and CDR2 sequences are SEHNR and FQNEAQ (reference sequence). V lost 1 base, J lost 2 bases, and 11 bases lay in between. DNA of the CDR3: TGTGCCAGCAGCTTAGGTTCGAGTTTCACTAATGAAAAACTGTTTTTT. Translating gives CASSLGSSFTNEKLFF.

The chain recombines TRBV10-3 with TRBJ1-6; 7 bases agree with TRBD1. The junction had 10 bases not matched to a gene; V was cut back by 6 bases and J by 11 bases. CDR1 and CDR2 (germline): ENHRY, SYGVKD. This CDR3 spans 14 amino acids. The CDR3 reads CAISGSGGHPPLHF. In DNA form, the CDR3 reads TGTGCCATCAGCGGGTCAGGGGGTCATCCACCCCTCCACTTT.

The chain combines TRBV7-8 with TRBJ2-7, with 12 bases matching TRBD2. From germline, CDR1 is SGHVS and CDR2 FQNEAQ. CDR3 length: 16 residues. After removal of 5 bases from V and 1 base from J, the junction contained 6 bases not matched to a gene. For the CDR3, the DNA is TGTGCCAGCAGCCCGAAGACTAGCGGGAGTTCCTACGAGCAGTACTTC. Amino acid sequence: CASSPKTSGSSYEQYF. Full variable domain (remainder filled in from reference TRBV7-8 and TRBJ2-7): GAGVSQSPRYKVAKRGQDVALRCDPISGHVSLFWYQQALGQGPEFLTYFQNEAQLDKSGLPSDRFFAERPEGSVSTLKIQRTQQEDSAVYLCASSPKTSGSSYEQYFGPGTRLTVT.

This clone was recorded once. The V and J genes are TRBV12-5 and TRBJ2-3; TRBD1 matches at 9 bases. Germline CDR1 and CDR2: LGHNT and FRNRAP. CDR3 size: 16 residues. The V segment lost 1 base and the J segment 0 bases; nucleotides outside the gene matches: 2. CDR3 loop: CASGLGTGASTDTQYF. CDR3 nucleotide sequence: TGTGCTAGTGGTTTGGGGACAGGGGCTAGCACAGATACGCAGTATTTT.